This T cell receptor beta chain is from a study of PD-L1 blockade in urothelial cancer. In the study overall: Median T cell yield per blood sample was about 150,000 cells. Whole-study results and caveats: When pretreatment blood TCR clonality was below the median, it predicted better survival.

This table comes from immunoSEQ multiplex PCR, and its TCRdb copy is limited to in-frame clones, with some not included. Of around 35,000 clones listed, 84% were seen once; the top ten hold 15% to 18%. Specified time point: pretreatment peripheral blood. Trimming took 0 bases from V and 6 from J; bases not matched to a gene: 5. Germline loops: CDR1 ENHRY, CDR2 SYGVKD. The CDR3 has 16 amino acids. With respect to this clone: Antigen specificity is unknown.

The genes are TRBV10-3 and TRBJ2-2; TRBD2 aligns across 9 bases. This clonotype was obtained from a man in his fifties or sixties with urothelial cancer. The sample consisted of PBMCs, taken around atezolizumab (anti-PD-L1) treatment. CDR3 nucleotide sequence: TGTGCCATCAGTGAGTCGATAGCGGGAGAGTCCGGGGAGCTGTTTTTT. It codes for CAISESIAGESGELFF.